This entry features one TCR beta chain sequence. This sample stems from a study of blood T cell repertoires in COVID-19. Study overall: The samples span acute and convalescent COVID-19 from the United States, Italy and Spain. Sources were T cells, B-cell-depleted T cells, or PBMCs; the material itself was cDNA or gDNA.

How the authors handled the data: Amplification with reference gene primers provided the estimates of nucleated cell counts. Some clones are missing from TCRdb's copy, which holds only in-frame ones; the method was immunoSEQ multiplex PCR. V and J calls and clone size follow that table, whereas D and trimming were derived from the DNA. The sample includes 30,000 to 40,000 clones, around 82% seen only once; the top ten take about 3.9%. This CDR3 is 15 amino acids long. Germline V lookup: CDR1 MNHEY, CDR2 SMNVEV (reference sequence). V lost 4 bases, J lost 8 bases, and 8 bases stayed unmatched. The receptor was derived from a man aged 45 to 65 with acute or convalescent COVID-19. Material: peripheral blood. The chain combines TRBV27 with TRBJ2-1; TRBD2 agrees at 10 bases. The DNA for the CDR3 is TGTGCCAGCAGTTCCCGGACTAGCGGTTATGATGAGCAGTTCTTC. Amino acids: CASSSRTSGYDEQFF.